This T cell receptor beta chain comes out of a study of cytomegalovirus exposure and HLA in healthy donors. General study findings and limits: HLA allele associations emerged for 16,951 TCR beta sequences in a later analysis, at 0.05 false discovery rate. V- and J-gene trimming of TCR beta was linked (in a later analysis) to a missense DCLRE1C variant. The authors later found most CMV-associated TCR beta chains appeared HLA-restricted. A later analysis revealed that TCR association rates differed between HLA loci, peaking at DRB1 and bottoming out at HLA-C.

Of note for this clone: Its antigen is not known.

The PCR contained 60 Vbeta and 13 Jbeta primers. Profiled with immunoSEQ multiplex PCR; TCRdb holds only in-frame clones, not every one. The sample consists of approximately 110,000 clones, roughly four fifths of them appearing once. J lost 5 bases, V lost 4 bases, and 8 bases had no gene match. The CDR3 has 15 residues. CDR1 is LNHDA and CDR2 is SQIVND in the germline V gene (reference sequence). The sample taken for sequencing was PBMCs. The V gene is TRBV19, the J gene TRBJ1-2; 9 nucleotides agree with TRBD1. The sequence was collected from a man aged 45-60 years in good health and CMV-seronegative. The CDR3 DNA sequence: TGTGCCAGTAGTACGACAGGGGGATCTTTGTATGGCTACACCTTC. This encodes CASSTTGGSLYGYTF. The variable domain in full, completed from reference TRBV19 and TRBJ1-2, reads DGGITQSPKYLFRKEGQNVTLSCEQNLNHDAMYWYRQDPGQGLRLIYYSQIVNDFQKGDIAEGYSVSREKKESFPLTVTSAQKNPTAFYLCASSTTGGSLYGYTFGSGTRLTVV.